These 22 T cell receptor beta chains were sequenced from one sample in a study of blood T cell repertoires in COVID-19. The repertoire was sequenced with immunoSEQ multiplex PCR; TCRdb's copy has only in-frame clones and lacks some. The data contain hundreds of thousands of clones, roughly nine tenths of them singletons. Sequencing was performed on PBMCs or T cells enriched from blood (not recorded which). These receptor sequences come from a man aged 25 to 40 who had recovered from COVID-19.

The rearrangement links TRBV25-1 to TRBJ2-3; 9 nucleotides align to TRBD2. The CDR3 loop spans 16 amino acids. V lost 3 bases, J lost 1 base, and 5 bases stayed unmatched. Germline lookup yields CDR1 MGHDK and CDR2 SYGVNS. Here the CDR3 DNA reads TGTGCCAGCAGTGAGAGACTAGCGGAGCGCACAGATACGCAGTATTTT. It encodes CASSERLAERTDTQYF.

The chain is built from TRBV27 and TRBJ1-1, with a weak D call TRBD1 (6 bases). The CDR3 is made up of 12 amino acids. Germline V gives CDR1 MNHEY, CDR2 SMNVEV (reference sequence). Trimming took 10 bases from V and 4 from J, leaving 13 bases between them. The CDR3 protein is CATWTVSTEAFF. The CDR3, as DNA: TGTGCCACCTGGACAGTGAGCACTGAAGCTTTCTTT.

The V and J genes are TRBV18 and TRBJ2-7, with TRBD2 as a possible D gene (6 bases). V was pared by 0 bases and J by 5 bases, with 17 bases between. This CDR3 contains 16 residues. Germline-derived CDR1 and CDR2 are KGHSH and LQKENI. CDR3 residues: CASSPPSGANQDEQYF. The CDR3 bases are TGTGCCAGCTCACCACCGTCGGGAGCGAACCAAGACGAGCAGTACTTC. Full variable domain (rest looked up from reference TRBV18 and TRBJ2-7): NAGVMQNPRHLVRRRGQEARLRCSPMKGHSHVYWYRQLPEEGLKFMVYLQKENIIDESGMPKERFSAEFPKEGPSILRIQQVVRGDSAAYFCASSPPSGANQDEQYFGPGTRLTVT.

This chain links TRBV19 with TRBJ1-1, with TRBD1 matching 8 bases. The germline V gene has CDR1 LNHDA and CDR2 SQIVND (reference sequence). Germline trimming cut 6 bases from V and 6 bases from J; bases unmatched to any gene: 9. The CDR3 has 14 residues. The CDR3 nucleotides are TGTGCCAGTAGGAATGACAGGGGTATATCTGAAGCTTTCTTT. It translates to CASRNDRGISEAFF.

V and J are TRBV12-5 and TRBJ2-3; 9 bases fit TRBD1. The germline V gene encodes CDR1 LGHNT and CDR2 FRNRAP. V shed 6 bases and J 6 bases; nucleotides not matched to a gene: 16. There are 17 residues in the CDR3. The CDR3 spells CASGTGTGKNRGDTQYF. CDR3 DNA sequence: TGTGCTAGTGGAACTGGGACAGGGAAAAATCGGGGGGATACGCAGTATTTT.

A note on this clone: The DNA is omitted, as the CDR3 cannot be located on it reliably, and the CDR3 follows TCRdb's listing. This sequence joins TRBV28 and TRBJ2-1; the table assigns TRBD2, which was not confirmed against the DNA. The CDR3 spans 15 amino acids, including both terminal residues. The germline gives CDR1 MDHEN, CDR2 SYDVKM. The CDR3 protein is CASSSLAGGIFWQFF.

V and J are TRBV5-8 and TRBJ2-5; 9 nucleotides line up with TRBD2. The CDR3 is made up of 18 amino acids. The junction had 18 bases not matched to a gene; V was cut back by 4 bases and J by 5 bases. Germline V gene sequence: CDR1 SGHTS, CDR2 YDEGEE. CDR3 in amino acids: CASSQGYVGGRAGETQYF. CDR3 nucleotide sequence: TGTGCCAGCAGCCAGGGATACGTGGGCGGGAGGGCCGGGGAGACCCAGTACTTC.

V is TRBV3-1 (or the pseudogene TRBV3-2) and J is TRBJ2-2; 8 bases agree with TRBD1. This CDR3 contains 15 residues. The ends lost 10 bases at V and 4 bases at J; junction bases unmatched: 11. The germline V gene encodes CDR1 LGHDT and CDR2 YNNKEL (reference sequence). DNA of the CDR3: TGTGCCACCGGGCGGGCAGGGGGCACCACCGGGGAGCTGTTTTTT. It translates to CATGRAGGTTGELFF.

Notes on this clone: Other DNA variants within this sample encode the same CDR3. V is TRBV5-1 and J is TRBJ2-3; D uncertain. CDR1 SGHRS and CDR2 YFSETQ come from the germline V gene. Trimming removed 0 bases from V and 2 bases from J, with 7 bases in between. This CDR3 is built from 14 residues. The CDR3 here is CASSLGGSTDTQYF. As DNA, the CDR3 is TGCGCCAGCAGCTTGGGCGGCTCCACAGATACGCAGTATTTT.

The V call is TRBV28, the J call TRBJ1-2; D might be TRBD1 (5 bases). Germline V gives CDR1 MDHEN, CDR2 SYDVKM. The V end lost 6 bases, the J end lost 7 bases, and 21 bases lay between the germline ends. The CDR3 sequence is 15 residues long. CDR3 protein: CASRPNGVPRGGYTF. The CDR3 DNA is TGTGCCAGCAGACCGAATGGAGTTCCTAGGGGTGGCTACACCTTC.

The gene calls are TRBV15 and TRBJ2-1, with 13 bases identical to TRBD2. The V segment lost 5 bases and the J segment 7 bases; nucleotides outside the gene matches: 5. The CDR3 has 15 amino acids. In germline, CDR1 is LNHNV, CDR2 YYDKDF (reference sequence). CDR3 in DNA: TGTGCCACCAGCCCTGGGACTAGCGGGATAAATGAGCAGTTCTTC. Amino acids: CATSPGTSGINEQFF. Together with reference TRBV15 and TRBJ2-1, the CDR3 gives the full variable domain: DAMVIQNPRYQVTQFGKPVTLSCSQTLNHNVMYWYQQKSSQAPKLLFHYYDKDFNNEADTPDNFQSRRPNTSFCFLDIRSPGLGDTAMYLCATSPGTSGINEQFFGPGTRLTVL.

This chain joins TRBV10-3 and TRBJ1-1; tentative D call: TRBD1 (6 bases). Germline V gene lookup returns CDR1 ENHRY and CDR2 SYGVKD. The germline V and J ends were trimmed by 3 bases and 1 base, with 9 bases remaining between them. The length of the CDR3 is 14 residues. The CDR3 region is CAISDRGGNTEAFF. CDR3 bases: TGTGCCATCAGTGACAGGGGCGGGAACACTGAAGCTTTCTTT.

The chain combines TRBV30 with TRBJ1-6, with no clear D. CDR1 and CDR2 from the germline V gene are GTSNPN and SVGIG (reference sequence). Trimming left V 0 bases short and J 7 bases short, with 19 bases between. CDR3 length equals 17 residues. CDR3 protein: CAWSVLPPQSLNSPLHF. The CDR3 nucleotides read TGTGCCTGGAGTGTATTGCCCCCACAGAGCCTCAATTCACCCCTCCACTTT.

This sequence joins TRBV27 and TRBJ1-1; possibly TRBD1 for D (6 bases). V shed 3 bases and J shed 3 bases, with 8 bases lying between them. Germline V gene data show CDR1 as MNHEY and CDR2 as SMNVEV (reference sequence). The CDR3 is 13 amino acids. The CDR3 nucleotides are TGTGCCAGCAGTTTTAACAGGGACACTGAAGCTTTCTTT. This sequence encodes CASSFNRDTEAFF.

The V call is TRBV15, the J call TRBJ2-1, with 8 nucleotides matching TRBD2. This CDR3 is 14 amino acids long. Germline V CDR1 and CDR2: LNHNV, YYDKDF (reference sequence). V lost 9 bases to trimming and J lost 3 bases; unmatched junction nucleotides: 7. DNA for the CDR3: TGTGCCACGGGCGAGACTAGCGACTACAATGAGCAGTTCTTC. It yields the protein CATGETSDYNEQFF.

J is TRBJ2-7 and V is TRBV6-4; no firm D call. CDR1 is MRHNA and CDR2 is SNTAGT in the germline V gene. V dropped 4 bases and J dropped 6 bases, with 10 bases sitting between them. The CDR3 totals 12 residues. In DNA form, the CDR3 reads TGTGCCAGCAGTGTTATATGGGCCGAGCAGTACTTC. Translation: CASSVIWAEQYF.

The count of this clone is one. This chain joins TRBV19 and TRBJ2-2, with 8 positions matching TRBD1. The CDR3 sequence is 14 residues long. V lost 10 bases and J lost 5; bases outside the gene matches: 9. In germline, CDR1 is LNHDA, CDR2 SQIVND (reference sequence). CDR3 coding DNA: TGTGCCATACAACCAGGGGGCGAGACCGGGGAGCTGTTTTTT. Translation gives CAIQPGGETGELFF.

This clone appeared once. This chain joins TRBV19 and TRBJ1-1; a possible D gene is TRBD1 (5 bases). The V end was cut by 6 bases, the J end by 0 bases, with 20 bases between. The CDR3 covers 17 residues. The germline CDR1 and CDR2 sequences are LNHDA and SQIVND (reference sequence). The CDR3 region has the DNA TGTGCCAGTAGAAGGATGGACAAACAAATGGTGAACACTGAAGCTTTCTTT. Amino acid sequence: CASRRMDKQMVNTEAFF.

The chain recombines TRBV28 with TRBJ2-1; 8 positions match TRBD2. The germline V gene has CDR1 MDHEN and CDR2 SYDVKM. Trimming removed 10 bases from V and 7 bases from J; junction bases left unmatched: 12. The CDR3 has 14 residues. In nucleotides, the CDR3 is TGTGCCACCAATCAACGGGGGGGTGAGAATGAGCAGTTCTTC. Protein product: CATNQRGGENEQFF.

This chain joins TRBV19 and TRBJ1-3; TRBD1 matches at 7 bases. CDR3 length: 14 amino acids. Germline trimming cut 6 bases from V and 4 bases from J; bases unmatched to any gene: 6. The germline CDR1 and CDR2 sequences are LNHDA and SQIVND (reference sequence). The DNA of the CDR3 is TGTGCCAGTAGCAAGGGGGCGCGGGGAAACACCATATATTTT. It is translated as CASSKGARGNTIYF.

J is TRBJ2-7 and V is TRBV9; TRBD2 matches 10 bases. The CDR3 has 16 residues. Germline V gene sequence: CDR1 SGDLS, CDR2 YYNGEE. V was pared by 3 bases and J by 6 bases, with 12 bases of the junction left unmatched. Here the CDR3 reads CASSARSAGGLFEQYF. In nucleotides, the CDR3 is TGTGCCAGCAGCGCCCGATCAGCGGGAGGGTTATTCGAGCAGTACTTC.

This chain uses TRBV5-5 with TRBJ1-6; 10 nucleotides agree with TRBD1. The CDR3 runs to 14 residues. Germline CDR1 reads SGHKS; CDR2 reads YYEKEE (reference sequence). V shed 6 bases, J shed 9 bases, and the junction held 6 bases outside the gene matches. The CDR3, as DNA: TGTGCCAGCACGGGACAGGGGAGATTTTCACCCCTCCACTTT. It is translated as CASTGQGRFSPLHF.